This TCR beta chain was profiled in a study of cytomegalovirus exposure and HLA in healthy donors. General observations from the study: Researchers catalogued some 160 TCR beta chains as cytomegalovirus-associated. One variant, a missense change in DCLRE1C, was linked in a later analysis to TCR beta V- and J-gene trimming.

A remark on this clone: Its target is not known.

V was cut by 1 base and J by 5 bases, with 15 bases left in between. The CDR3 spans 16 residues. Germline CDR1 and CDR2: SEHNR and FQNEAQ (reference sequence). Primers for the PCR totalled 60 Vbeta and 13 Jbeta. Libraries were prepared by immunoSEQ multiplex PCR; TCRdb keeps only in-frame clonotypes and omits some of them. The sample includes 150,000 to 200,000 clones, about 80% seen only once; the top ten take about 2%. The V and J genes are TRBV7-9 and TRBJ2-1; the D gene is possibly TRBD1 (6 bases). This clonotype originated in a woman in her 50s in good health and CMV-seronegative. Source material: PBMCs. The CDR3 DNA sequence: TGTGCCAGCAGCTTAGGTCGCAGGGGAAGAGACAATGAGCAGTTCTTC. It specifies CASSLGRRGRDNEQFF. The full variable domain, rest sourced from reference TRBV7-9 and TRBJ2-1, is DTGVSQNPRHKITKRGQNVTFRCDPISEHNRLYWYRQTLGQGPEFLTYFQNEAQLEKSRLLSDRFSAERPKGSFSTLEIQRTEQGDSAMYLCASSLGRRGRDNEQFFGPGTRLTVL.